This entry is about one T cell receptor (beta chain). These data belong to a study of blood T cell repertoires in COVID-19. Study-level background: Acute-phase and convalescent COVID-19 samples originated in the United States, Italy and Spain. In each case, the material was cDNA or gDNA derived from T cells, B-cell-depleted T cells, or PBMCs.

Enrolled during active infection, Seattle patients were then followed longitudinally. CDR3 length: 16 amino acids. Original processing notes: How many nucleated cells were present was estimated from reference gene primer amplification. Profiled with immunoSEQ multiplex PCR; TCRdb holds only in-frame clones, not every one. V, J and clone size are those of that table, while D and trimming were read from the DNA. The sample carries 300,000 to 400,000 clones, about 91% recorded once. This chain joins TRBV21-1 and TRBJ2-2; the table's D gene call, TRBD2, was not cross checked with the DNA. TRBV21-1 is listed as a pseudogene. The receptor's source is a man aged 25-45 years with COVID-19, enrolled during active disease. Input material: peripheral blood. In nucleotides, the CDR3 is TGTGCCAGCAGCAAAAAATGGGACTGGAACACCGGGGAGCTGTTTTTT. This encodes CASSKKWDWNTGELFF.